The TCR beta chain described here comes from a study of neurological immune-mediated disorders. The cDNA came from 5'RACE, which used 10-nucleotide random UMIs. TCRdb itself ran the 5' RACE reads through MiXCR, one entry per CDR3 protein. The sample carries about 57,000 distinct CDR3 sequences, approximately 11% recorded once. The CDR3 contains 16 residues. Germline V gene data show CDR1 as SEHNR and CDR2 as FQNEAQ (reference sequence). V shed 5 bases and J shed 4 bases, with 21 bases lying between them. This clonotype appeared many times. The TCR comes from a woman aged 55-69 years with HTLV-1-associated myelopathy (HAM/TSP). The chain uses TRBV7-9 and TRBJ2-7; D possibly corresponds to TRBD2 (6 bases). The specimen was PBMCs. In DNA form, the CDR3 reads TGTGCCAGCAGCGCCCTTAGCGCTGGGAGGAGTTACGAGCAGTACTTC. Translated, it gives CASSALSAGRSYEQYF. Full variable domain (missing parts from reference TRBV7-9 and TRBJ2-7): DTGVSQNPRHKITKRGQNVTFRCDPISEHNRLYWYRQTLGQGPEFLTYFQNEAQLEKSRLLSDRFSAERPKGSFSTLEIQRTEQGDSAMYLCASSALSAGRSYEQYFGPGTRLTVT.